Listed below are T cell receptor beta chains from one sample, sequenced in a study of T cell repertoires in cytomegalovirus infection. Via MiXCR, TCRdb re-called the reads, giving one row per CDR3 protein. The data contain roughly 990,000 distinct CDR3 sequences, approximately 33% of them seen just once; the ten biggest clones take up 10% to 15%. Antigens of these TCRs are unknown. This specimen consisted of cultured CD8+ T cells from PBMCs, obtained from culture after CMV antigen stimulation. These receptors all stem from a human donor in good health (CMV status not recorded). Some clones in this sample may be carry-over from other donors' samples. Both conserved end residues are part of each CDR3. A D gene is named only where the DNA matches it firmly. The size entry is marked missing in some rows and otherwise reads once, few, many or a size class.

few	.	TRBJ1-5	TRBV2	CASTESNSNQPQHF	TGTGCCAGCACCGAGTCAAATAGCAATCAGCCCCAGCATTTT
.	TRBD1	TRBJ2-7	TRBV5-5	CASTSTGFEQYF	TGTGCCAGCACATCGACAGGGTTCGAGCAGTACTTC
.	.	TRBJ1-1	TRBV19	CASSPDKGNTEAFF	TGTGCCAGTAGTCCAGATAAGGGGAACACTGAAGCTTTCTTT
.	.	TRBJ2-1	TRBV6-2/TRBV6-3	CASSYGPGPYNEQFF	TGTGCCAGCAGTTACGGTCCCGGACCCTACAATGAGCAGTTCTTC
many	.	TRBJ2-2	TRBV12-3/TRBV12-4	CASSLSPGPLRSGELFF	TGTGCCAGCAGTTTATCACCGGGACCCTTAAGGTCCGGGGAGCTGTTTTTT
.	TRBD2	TRBJ2-1	TRBV18	CASSPGWASGGADNEQFF	TGTGCCAGCTCCCCCGGTTGGGCTAGCGGGGGGGCCGACAATGAGCAGTTCTTC
few	.	TRBJ1-6	TRBV4-1	CASSQEGSPLHF	TGCGCCAGCAGCCAAGAAGGTTCACCCCTCCACTTT
few	TRBD1	TRBJ1-4	TRBV24-1	CATSDRFRGRIEKLFF	TGTGCCACCAGTGATCGCTTTAGGGGGCGCATTGAAAAACTGTTTTTT
.	TRBD2	TRBJ2-1	TRBV6-2/TRBV6-3	CASSSLGLAGKSSYNEQFF	TGTGCCAGCAGTTCTTTAGGACTAGCGGGGAAGAGCTCCTACAATGAGCAGTTCTTC
.	.	TRBJ2-7	TRBV7-6	CASKGGDFSSLTSSYEQYF	TGTGCCAGCAAAGGGGGGGACTTCTCGTCCCTTACCAGCTCCTACGAGCAGTACTTC
few	TRBD1	TRBJ1-6	TRBV19	CASSSRQGSWNSPLHF	TGTGCCAGTAGTTCGAGACAGGGCTCCTGGAATTCACCCCTCCACTTT
.	.	TRBJ1-2	TRBV4-1	CASSQKDAGRGYTF	TGTGCCAGCAGCCAAAAAGACGCAGGACGTGGCTACACCTTC
few	.	TRBJ1-2	TRBV25-1	CASSDGEFYGYTF	TGTGCCAGCAGTGACGGGGAGTTCTATGGCTACACCTTC
.	TRBD1	TRBJ2-3	TRBV7-9	CASSPRDRGSTDTQYF	TGTGCCAGCAGCCCCCGGGACAGGGGAAGCACAGATACGCAGTATTTT
.	.	TRBJ1-2	TRBV2	CASPKGEDRYGYTF	TGTGCCAGCCCTAAAGGGGAGGACAGATATGGCTACACCTTC
.	.	TRBJ2-1	TRBV5-4	CASSLNDGQFF	TGTGCCAGCAGCTTGAACGACGGGCAGTTCTTC
few	.	TRBJ1-3	TRBV7-9	CASTSESTSGNTIYF	TGTGCCAGCACCTCAGAAAGTACCTCTGGAAACACCATATATTTT
few	.	TRBJ2-1	TRBV2	CASSEGRGGRYNEQFF	TGTGCCAGCAGTGAGGGGAGAGGGGGACGCTACAATGAGCAGTTCTTC
.	.	TRBJ2-1	TRBV4-2	CASSHTIRSLQEQFF	TGTGCCAGCAGCCACACCATTCGGTCCCTACAGGAGCAGTTCTTC
.	.	TRBJ1-5	TRBV18	CASSPTRRRASNQPQHF	TGTGCCAGCTCACCCACAAGACGAAGGGCGAGCAATCAGCCCCAGCATTTT
few	TRBD1	TRBJ1-5	TRBV6-6	CASSYLPGGGNQPQHF	TGTGCCAGCAGTTACCTTCCAGGGGGCGGCAATCAGCCCCAGCATTTT
few	TRBD2	TRBJ2-1	TRBV7-9	CASSGDYANNEQFF	TGTGCCAGCAGCGGGGACTACGCCAACAATGAGCAGTTCTTC
few	.	TRBJ1-5	TRBV7-8	CASSSLGRDSNQPQHF	TGTGCCAGCAGCTCCCTCGGACGGGATAGCAATCAGCCCCAGCATTTT
few	TRBD2	TRBJ2-1	TRBV12-5	CASGPSGNYNEQFF	TGTGCTAGTGGTCCTAGCGGGAATTACAATGAGCAGTTCTTC
few	.	TRBJ2-2	TRBV28	CASSLGTGTDTGELFF	TGTGCCAGCAGTTTAGGAACAGGGACGGACACCGGGGAGCTGTTTTTT
few	.	TRBJ2-3	TRBV28	CASSTLITDTQYF	TGTGCCAGCAGTACACTCATCACAGATACGCAGTATTTT